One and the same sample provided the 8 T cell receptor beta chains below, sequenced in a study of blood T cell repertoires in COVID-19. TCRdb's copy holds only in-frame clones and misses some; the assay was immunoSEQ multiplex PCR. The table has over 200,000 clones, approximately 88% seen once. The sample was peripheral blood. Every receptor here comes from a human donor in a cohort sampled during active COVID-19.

CDR3 nucleotide sequence: TGTGCCAGCAGCGACCCAGCGGGCCGCTCTGGGGCCAACGTCCTGACTTTC. Translating gives CASSDPAGRSGANVLTF. The chain employs TRBV11-2 and TRBJ2-6, with D perhaps TRBD2 (6 bases). V was pared by 5 bases and J by 0 bases, with 14 bases between. The germline CDR1 and CDR2 sequences are SGHAT and FQNNGV. This CDR3 is built from 17 residues.

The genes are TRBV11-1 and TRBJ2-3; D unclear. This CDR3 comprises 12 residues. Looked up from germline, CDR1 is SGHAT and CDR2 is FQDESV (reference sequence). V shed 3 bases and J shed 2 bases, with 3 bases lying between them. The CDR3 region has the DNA TGTGCCAGCAGCTTCTACACAGATACGCAGTATTTT. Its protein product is CASSFYTDTQYF.

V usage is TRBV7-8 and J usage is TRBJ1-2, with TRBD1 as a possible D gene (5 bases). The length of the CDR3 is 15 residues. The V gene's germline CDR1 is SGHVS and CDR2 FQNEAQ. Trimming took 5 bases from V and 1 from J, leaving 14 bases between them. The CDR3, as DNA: TGTGCCAGCAGCCCTGGAGGGGATCTTAACTATGGCTACACCTTC. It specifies CASSPGGDLNYGYTF.

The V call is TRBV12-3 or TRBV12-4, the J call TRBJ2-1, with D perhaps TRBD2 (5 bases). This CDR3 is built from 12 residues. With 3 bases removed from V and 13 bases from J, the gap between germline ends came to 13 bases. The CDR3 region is CASSLADGNQFF. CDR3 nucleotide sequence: TGTGCCAGCAGTTTGGCGGACGGGAACCAGTTCTTC.

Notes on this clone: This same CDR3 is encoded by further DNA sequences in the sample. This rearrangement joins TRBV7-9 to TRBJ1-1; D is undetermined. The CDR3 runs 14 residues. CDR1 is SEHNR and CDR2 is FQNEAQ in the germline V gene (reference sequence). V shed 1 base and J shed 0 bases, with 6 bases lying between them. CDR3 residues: CASSLGQMNTEAFF. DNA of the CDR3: TGTGCCAGCAGCTTAGGGCAAATGAACACTGAAGCTTTCTTT.

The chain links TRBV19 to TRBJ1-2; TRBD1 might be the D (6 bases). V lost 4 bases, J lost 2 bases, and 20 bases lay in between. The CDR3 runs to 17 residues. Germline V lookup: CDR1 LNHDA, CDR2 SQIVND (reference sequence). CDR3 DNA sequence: TGTGCCAGTAGTACGAGGGCAGGGGCTCCTGCGAACTATGGCTACACCTTC. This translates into CASSTRAGAPANYGYTF.

The CDR3 sequence is CASSLGQNIQYF. The CDR3 DNA is TGTGCCAGCAGCTTAGGACAGAACATTCAGTACTTC. The V gene is TRBV7-9, the J gene TRBJ2-4; maybe TRBD1 (5 bases). V was cut by 1 base and J by 7 bases, with 5 bases left in between. Germline loops: CDR1 SEHNR, CDR2 FQNEAQ (reference sequence). There are 12 residues in the CDR3.

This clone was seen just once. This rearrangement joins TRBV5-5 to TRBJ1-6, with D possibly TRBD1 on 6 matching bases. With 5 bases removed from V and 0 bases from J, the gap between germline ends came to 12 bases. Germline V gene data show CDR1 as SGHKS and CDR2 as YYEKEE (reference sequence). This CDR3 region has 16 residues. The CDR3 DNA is TGTGCCAGCAGGCCGACCAGGGGCTCCTATAATTCACCCCTCCACTTT. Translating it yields CASRPTRGSYNSPLHF.